This TCR beta chain was observed in a study of blood T cell repertoires in COVID-19. Whole-study context: The United States, Italy and Spain supplied acute and convalescent COVID-19 samples. Nucleic acid was either cDNA or gDNA, and it came from T cells, B-cell-depleted T cells, or PBMCs.

Original analysis: The authors estimated nucleated cell counts from reference gene primer amplification. The data were produced by immunoSEQ multiplex PCR, yet TCRdb's version contains in-frame clones alone and is incomplete. The V and J calls and clone size come from that table; D and trimming were worked out from the DNA. This table has tens of thousands of clones, 90% to 95% appearing once. Per germline, CDR1 SGHVS and CDR2 FQNEAQ. This CDR3 has 16 amino acids. Trimming left V 2 bases short and J 5 bases short, with 18 bases between. V gene TRBV7-8 combines with J gene TRBJ1-1, with D possibly TRBD1 on 6 matching bases. The sample was peripheral blood. The source is a man aged 55 to 70 with active or convalescent COVID-19. CDR3 coding DNA: TGTGCCAGCAGCTTACACAGGGTGGGTCAGACGACTGAAGCTTTCTTT. It yields the protein CASSLHRVGQTTEAFF. Filled out from reference TRBV7-8 and TRBJ1-1, the complete variable domain reads GAGVSQSPRYKVAKRGQDVALRCDPISGHVSLFWYQQALGQGPEFLTYFQNEAQLDKSGLPSDRFFAERPEGSVSTLKIQRTQQEDSAVYLCASSLHRVGQTTEAFFGQGTRLTVV.